The 4 T cell receptor beta chains given below trace back to one sample, sequenced in a study of blood T cells in healthy people across ages. PCR was performed a second time for about 7 to 11 cycles using a sample-barcoded 5' primer and a J-beta primer mix. Via MiXCR, TCRdb re-called the 5' RACE reads, giving one row per CDR3 protein. The sample holds about 830,000 distinct CDR3 sequences; 58% are singletons and the top ten take about 20%. The sequencing input was blood. The receptor set was obtained from a man aged 30-40 years in good health.

Only a few counts were recorded for this clonotype. The J gene is TRBJ2-7, the V gene TRBV12-3 or TRBV12-4, with 8 bases fitting TRBD2. CDR3 size: 16 residues. The ends lost 3 bases at V and 7 bases at J; junction bases unmatched: 14. CDR3 protein: CASSFGAGGNYNEQYF. Here the CDR3 DNA reads TGTGCCAGCAGTTTCGGGGCGGGGGGAAACTACAATGAGCAGTACTTC.

CDR3 residues: CASSIWTTDTQYF. DNA of the CDR3: TGCGCCAGCAGCATCTGGACCACAGATACGCAGTATTTT. The chain is built from TRBV5-1 and TRBJ2-3; D uncertain. The germline V and J ends were trimmed by 4 bases and 2 bases, with 8 bases remaining between them. The germline CDR1 and CDR2 sequences are SGHRS and YFSETQ. The CDR3 length is 13 residues. Filled out from reference TRBV5-1 and TRBJ2-3, the complete variable domain reads KAGVTQTPRYLIKTRGQQVTLSCSPISGHRSVSWYQQTPGQGLQFLFEYFSETQRNKGNFPGRFSGRQFSNSRSEMNVSTLELGDSALYLCASSIWTTDTQYFGPGTRLTVL.

The chain employs TRBV28 and TRBJ2-7; TRBD1 or TRBD2 may be the D gene (5 bases each). Germline values: CDR1 MDHEN, CDR2 SYDVKM. This CDR3 has 15 amino acids. The V gene lost 5 bases and the J gene lost 0 bases, with 14 bases spanning the gap. The CDR3 loop reads CASSDRTGASYEQYF. In nucleotides, the CDR3 is TGTGCCAGCAGTGACAGAACCGGGGCCTCCTACGAGCAGTACTTC.

The genes are TRBV20-1 and TRBJ1-5; unclear D gene. Trimming shortened V by 5 bases and J by 3 bases, and 14 bases separated the two germline ends. Germline CDR1 is DFQATT and CDR2 is SNEGSKA (reference sequence). The CDR3 covers 14 residues. The CDR3 reads CSAWEGQLNQPQHF. DNA for the CDR3: TGCAGTGCTTGGGAGGGCCAGCTCAATCAGCCCCAGCATTTT.